This T cell receptor (beta chain) was identified in a study of cytotoxic CD8 clonotypes in ibrutinib-treated CLL. Study background: There were, on average, roughly 260,000 productive templates and 94,082 productive rearrangements per sample. Notes on the study in general: Increased clonality at ibrutinib response gave way to a return toward baseline at progression. Patients had baseline clonality above age-matched healthy donors, and this clonality moved with circulating CD8+ T-cell counts. Lymph node repertoires were not studied, and sampling times were unmatched.

The assay was immunoSEQ multiplex PCR, and TCRdb's table has in-frame clones only and misses some. The repertoire holds approximately 320,000 clones, 60% to 80% seen once, with approximately 6% in the top ten. The CDR3 covers 13 residues. The germline V and J ends were trimmed by 3 bases and 7 bases, with 11 bases remaining between them. Looked up from germline, CDR1 is SGHTA and CDR2 is FQGTGA. About this clone itself: Its antigen is still unknown.

The chain combines TRBV7-3 with TRBJ2-3, with a tentative D call TRBD2 (6 bases). The sequence was collected from a human donor with chronic lymphocytic leukemia. This sample comprised PBMCs, obtained after 36 months of ibrutinib treatment. CDR3 nucleotide sequence: TGTGCCAGCAGCTTTTACGGCGGGAATACGCAGTATTTT. Protein: CASSFYGGNTQYF.